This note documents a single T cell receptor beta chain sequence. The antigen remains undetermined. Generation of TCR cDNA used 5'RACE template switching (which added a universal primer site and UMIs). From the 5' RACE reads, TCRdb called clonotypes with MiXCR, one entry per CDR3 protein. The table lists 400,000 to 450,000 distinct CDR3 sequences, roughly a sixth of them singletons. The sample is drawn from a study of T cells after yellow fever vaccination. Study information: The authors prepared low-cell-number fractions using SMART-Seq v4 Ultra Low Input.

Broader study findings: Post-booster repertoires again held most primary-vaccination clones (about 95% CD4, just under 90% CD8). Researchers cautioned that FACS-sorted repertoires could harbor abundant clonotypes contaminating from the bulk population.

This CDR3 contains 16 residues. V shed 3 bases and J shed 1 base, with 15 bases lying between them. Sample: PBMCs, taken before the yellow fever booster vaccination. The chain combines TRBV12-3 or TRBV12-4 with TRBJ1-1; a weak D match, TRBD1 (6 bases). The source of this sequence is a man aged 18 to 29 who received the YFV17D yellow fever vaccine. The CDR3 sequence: CASSFNSRTANTEAFF. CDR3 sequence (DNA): TGTGCCAGCAGTTTCAACTCTCGGACAGCGAACACTGAAGCTTTCTTT.